This TCR beta chain emerged from a study of blood T cell repertoires in COVID-19. Study at large: Acute-phase and convalescent COVID-19 samples originated in the United States, Italy and Spain.

Germline V lookup: CDR1 MDHEN, CDR2 SYDVKM. The CDR3 covers 15 residues. Trimming shortened V by 7 bases and J by 1 base, and 11 bases separated the two germline ends. The authors' processing: Reference gene primer amplification gave estimated nucleated cell counts. The data were produced by immunoSEQ multiplex PCR, yet TCRdb's version contains in-frame clones alone and is incomplete. V and J calls and clone size are those listed in that table; D and trimming were worked out from the DNA. The repertoire consists of about 330,000 clones, with 80% to 90% occurring once and the leading ten covering roughly 5%. Resolution of symptoms, clearance, or two negative PCRs was present in recovered Cohort 3 donors.

This TCR was sampled from a woman aged 25 to 39 who had recovered from COVID-19. The specimen sequenced was PBMCs or T cells enriched from blood (not recorded which). This chain connects TRBV28 to TRBJ1-6; D uncertain. The CDR3 bases are TGTGCCAGCATAGTCCGAGGGTCCTATAATTCACCCCTCCACTTT. Protein: CASIVRGSYNSPLHF.